What follows are 9 T cell receptor beta chains derived from one specimen sequenced in a study of T cell responses to AZD1222 COVID-19 vaccine. The data were produced by immunoSEQ multiplex PCR, yet TCRdb's version contains in-frame clones alone and is incomplete. The table has about 140,000 clones, roughly 92% seen once. The sample here was peripheral blood, taken 28 days after the second AZD1222 dose. The receptors shown here come from an adult who received the AZD1222 COVID-19 vaccine.

This clone appeared a single time. V gene TRBV7-2 combines with J gene TRBJ1-5, with 9 positions matching TRBD1. The germline V gene has CDR1 SGHTA and CDR2 FQGNSA. J gave up 1 base and V 3 bases, and 1 base lay outside the gene matches. This CDR3 is built from 15 residues. CDR3 nucleotide sequence: TGTGCCAGCAGCTTCGGGACAGGGAGCAATCAGCCCCAGCATTTT. The encoded protein is CASSFGTGSNQPQHF.

The genes are TRBV3-1 (or the pseudogene TRBV3-2) and TRBJ1-3, with unresolved D. The CDR3 length is 14 residues. V lost 1 base to trimming and J lost 0 bases, with 4 bases between them. Germline lookup yields CDR1 LGHDT and CDR2 YNNKEL (reference sequence). The CDR3 protein is CASSQGDSGNTIYF. The CDR3 DNA reads TGTGCCAGCAGCCAAGGCGACTCTGGAAACACCATATATTTT.

The V and J genes are TRBV28 and TRBJ2-7; D not certain. V shed 5 bases and J shed 4 bases, with 3 bases lying between them. CDR1 and CDR2 (germline): MDHEN, SYDVKM. The CDR3 has 10 amino acids. CDR3 sequence: CASSRYEQYF. CDR3 DNA: TGTGCCAGCAGTAGGTACGAGCAGTACTTC.

In its sample, this clone was seen once. The chain has TRBV11-2 and TRBJ2-6; D is unclear. Germline V gene lookup returns CDR1 SGHAT and CDR2 FQNNGV. The CDR3 spans 15 residues. V was shortened by 1 base and J by 1 base, with 5 bases between the two germline ends. CDR3: CASSLVSSGANVLTF. The CDR3, as DNA: TGTGCCAGCAGCTTAGTTTCTTCTGGGGCCAACGTCCTGACTTTC.

This rearrangement joins TRBV25-1 to TRBJ2-6, with a weak D call TRBD1 (6 bases). This CDR3 has 16 residues. The V end lost 11 bases, the J end lost 4 bases, and 21 bases lay between the germline ends. Germline loops: CDR1 MGHDK, CDR2 SYGVNS. The CDR3 here is CAVRAQGQAGANVLTF. DNA for the CDR3: TGTGCCGTCCGGGCACAGGGTCAGGCCGGGGCCAACGTCCTGACTTTC.

The V gene is TRBV4-3, the J gene TRBJ2-1, with D possibly called TRBD1 or TRBD2 (6 bases each). This CDR3 has 16 residues. V lost 3 bases to trimming and J lost 0 bases, with 12 bases between them. The germline gives CDR1 LGHNA, CDR2 YSLEER. CDR3 nucleotides: TGCGCCAGCAGCCAGATACAGGGAGGCTCCTACAATGAGCAGTTCTTC. Translating it yields CASSQIQGGSYNEQFF.

The chain couples TRBV7-3 to TRBJ2-3; D perhaps matches TRBD2 (6 bases). The ends were cut back, 4 bases at V and 5 bases at J, with 16 bases in the middle. The CDR3 covers 15 residues. Germline V CDR1 and CDR2: SGHTA, FQGTGA. DNA of the CDR3: TGTGCCAGCAGCTCTCGGGGGAGAGGGGAAGATACGCAGTATTTT. Translating gives CASSSRGRGEDTQYF.

This chain connects TRBV28 to TRBJ2-7; TRBD2 matches at 13 bases. Looked up from germline, CDR1 is MDHEN and CDR2 is SYDVKM. CDR3 length equals 15 residues. V was pared by 3 bases and J by 4 bases, with 3 bases of the junction left unmatched. The chain's CDR3 is CASSFLLAGGYEQYF. The CDR3 bases are TGTGCCAGCAGTTTCTTACTAGCGGGAGGGTACGAGCAGTACTTC.

The chain is built from TRBV7-3 and TRBJ2-5; TRBD2 aligns across 8 bases. Per the germline V gene, CDR1 is SGHTA and CDR2 is FQGTGA. There are 14 residues in the CDR3. Trimming cost V 5 bases and J 4 bases; bases outside gene matches: 6. CDR3 DNA sequence: TGTGCCAGCAGCCTGAACAGCGGGAGAGAGACCCAGTACTTC. Residues: CASSLNSGRETQYF.